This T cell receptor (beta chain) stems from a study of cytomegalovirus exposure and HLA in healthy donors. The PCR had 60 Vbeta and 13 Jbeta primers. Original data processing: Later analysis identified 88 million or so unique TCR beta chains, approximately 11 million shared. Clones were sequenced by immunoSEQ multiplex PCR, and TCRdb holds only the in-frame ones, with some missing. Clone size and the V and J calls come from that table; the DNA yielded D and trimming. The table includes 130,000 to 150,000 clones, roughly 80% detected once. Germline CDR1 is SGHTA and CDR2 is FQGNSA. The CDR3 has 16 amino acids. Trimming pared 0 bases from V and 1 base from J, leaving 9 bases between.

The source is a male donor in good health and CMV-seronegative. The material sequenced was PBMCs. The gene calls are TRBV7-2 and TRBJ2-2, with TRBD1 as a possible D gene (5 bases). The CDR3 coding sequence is TGTGCCAGCAGCTTAGCAGGACACCTGAACACCGGGGAGCTGTTTTTT. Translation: CASSLAGHLNTGELFF. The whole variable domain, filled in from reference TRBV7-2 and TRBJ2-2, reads GAGVSQSPSNKVTEKGKDVELRCDPISGHTALYWYRQSLGQGLEFLIYFQGNSAPDKSGLPSDRFSAERTGGSVSTLTIQRTQQEDSAVYLCASSLAGHLNTGELFFGEGSRLTVL.